The 20 T cell receptor beta chains below come from one sample, sequenced in a study of blood T cell repertoires in COVID-19. The method was immunoSEQ multiplex PCR; TCRdb's version includes in-frame clones alone and lacks a portion of them. Altogether about 64,000 clones are present, about 93% being singletons, with the ten largest covering about 9.1%. Specimen: peripheral blood. The receptors derive from an elderly woman with active COVID-19.

This chain uses TRBV23-1 with TRBJ2-7; weak D call: TRBD2 (5 bases). TRBV23-1 is flagged as an ORF with uncertain function. CDR3 length: 14 residues. V was pared by 3 bases and J by 3 bases, with 12 bases between. The CDR3 reads CASSQYGLDYEQYF. Written as DNA, the CDR3 is TGCGCCAGCAGTCAGTACGGACTTGACTACGAGCAGTACTTC.

The chain combines TRBV19 with TRBJ2-1; TRBD1 is a possible D gene (6 bases). Per germline, CDR1 LNHDA and CDR2 SQIVND (reference sequence). Trimming took 1 base from V and 3 from J, leaving 7 bases between them. CDR3 size: 14 residues. In DNA, the CDR3 is TGTGCCAGTAGTATAGGGACAGACTACAATGAGCAGTTCTTC. Translating it yields CASSIGTDYNEQFF.

The chain carries TRBV3-1 (or the pseudogene TRBV3-2) and TRBJ2-2; possible D gene TRBD2, 5 bases. The germline V and J ends were trimmed by 6 bases and 7 bases, with 15 bases remaining between them. This CDR3 contains 14 residues. Germline V gene lookup returns CDR1 LGHDT and CDR2 YNNKEL (reference sequence). The chain's CDR3 is CASREGRRSGELFF. CDR3 in DNA: TGTGCCAGCAGGGAAGGGCGGAGGAGCGGGGAGCTGTTTTTT.

The rearrangement joins TRBV2 to TRBJ2-1; 13 bases are shared with TRBD2. This CDR3 comprises 15 residues. Germline V gives CDR1 SNHLY, CDR2 FYNNEI. V gave up 6 bases and J gave up 10 bases; unmatched junction bases: 9. CDR3 nucleotide sequence: TGTGCCAGCAGCCTGACTAGCGGGAGGCCCGGGGAGCAGTTCTTC. Amino acids: CASSLTSGRPGEQFF.

V is TRBV5-1 and J is TRBJ1-2; weak D call: TRBD1 (6 bases). Germline-derived CDR1 and CDR2 are SGHRS and YFSETQ. V lost 4 bases and J lost 6, with 13 bases in between. The CDR3 runs 13 residues. In DNA, the CDR3 is TGCGCCAGCAGCCGAGGGACATCTGATGGCTACACCTTC. As protein: CASSRGTSDGYTF.

This rearrangement joins TRBV19 to TRBJ1-1; 8 nucleotides align to TRBD1. Germline V CDR1 and CDR2: LNHDA, SQIVND (reference sequence). Losses at the gene ends were 6 bases for V and 3 bases for J; bases not matched to a gene: 3. The CDR3 is made up of 13 amino acids. DNA for the CDR3: TGTGCCAGTAGAACGGACAGGGACACTGAAGCTTTCTTT. It specifies CASRTDRDTEAFF.

The chain carries TRBV5-1 and TRBJ1-6; tentatively, D is TRBD1 (6 bases). The CDR3 covers 15 residues. From germline, CDR1 is SGHRS and CDR2 YFSETQ. The V and J ends lost 3 bases and 5 bases respectively, with 12 bases between them. CDR3 in amino acids: CASSSGDLDNSPLHF. The CDR3, as DNA: TGCGCCAGCAGCTCAGGGGACCTGGATAATTCACCCCTCCACTTT.

V is TRBV4-1 and J is TRBJ1-6; 9 bases align to TRBD1. V shed 4 bases, J shed 0 bases, and the junction held 4 bases outside the gene matches. The V gene's germline CDR1 is MGHRA and CDR2 YSYEKL. CDR3 size: 17 residues. In DNA, the CDR3 is TGCGCCAGCAGCCGGGACAGGGCAAACTCCTATAATTCACCCCTCCACTTT. This translates into CASSRDRANSYNSPLHF.

The chain carries TRBV6-4 and TRBJ2-7, with 9 bases fitting TRBD2. Looked up from germline, CDR1 is MRHNA and CDR2 is SNTAGT. The CDR3 sequence is 14 residues long. Losses at the gene ends were 10 bases for V and 1 base for J; bases not matched to a gene: 8. CDR3 amino acids: CANQRLAESYEQYF. The DNA for the CDR3 is TGTGCCAACCAGAGACTAGCGGAGTCCTACGAGCAGTACTTC.

V and J are TRBV27 and TRBJ2-1; 9 bases agree with TRBD1. With 6 bases clipped from V and 8 bases from J, the junction kept 8 bases outside the gene matches. Germline CDR1 is MNHEY and CDR2 is SMNVEV (reference sequence). The CDR3 spans 14 residues. For the CDR3, the DNA is TGTGCCAGCAGGGCCGGGACAGGGTTACATGAGCAGTTCTTC. It encodes CASRAGTGLHEQFF.

V usage is TRBV5-1 and J usage is TRBJ2-5, with D possibly matching TRBD2 (7 bases). Trimming stripped 4 bases from V and 0 bases from J, with 16 bases between. The CDR3 contains 16 residues. CDR1 SGHRS and CDR2 YFSETQ come from the germline V gene. The CDR3 here is CASSQVGGEYQETQYF. CDR3 DNA: TGCGCCAGCAGCCAAGTAGGGGGGGAGTACCAAGAGACCCAGTACTTC. The full variable domain, with the rest looked up from reference TRBV5-1 and TRBJ2-5, is KAGVTQTPRYLIKTRGQQVTLSCSPISGHRSVSWYQQTPGQGLQFLFEYFSETQRNKGNFPGRFSGRQFSNSRSEMNVSTLELGDSALYLCASSQVGGEYQETQYFGPGTRLLVL.

The genes are TRBV24-1 and TRBJ2-5, with D perhaps matching TRBD2 (5 bases). This CDR3 is built from 13 residues. Germline V lookup: CDR1 KGHDR, CDR2 SFDVKD. Trimming took 5 bases from V and 5 from J, leaving 11 bases between them. The CDR3 bases are TGTGCCACCAGTGCCGTTGGGAGTGAGACCCAGTACTTC. As protein: CATSAVGSETQYF.

This sequence joins TRBV9 and TRBJ1-2; 8 bases are a match to TRBD1. The V and J ends lost 5 bases and 1 base, in that order; junction bases with no gene match: 4. The CDR3 runs 14 residues. Per the germline V gene, CDR1 is SGDLS and CDR2 is YYNGEE. CDR3: CASSRGQGNYGYTF. CDR3 DNA: TGTGCCAGCAGTCGCGGACAGGGTAACTATGGCTACACCTTC.

This chain links TRBV20-1 with TRBJ2-1; D may be TRBD2 (6 bases). Trimming pared 6 bases from V and 10 bases from J, leaving 13 bases between. The CDR3 is 11 amino acids. Germline CDR1 DFQATT, CDR2 SNEGSKA (reference sequence). The CDR3 here is CSARTGAEQFF. As DNA, the CDR3 is TGCAGTGCCAGGACGGGAGCAGAGCAGTTCTTC.

The chain links TRBV15 to TRBJ2-2, with D unresolved. Germline CDR1 and CDR2: LNHNV and YYDKDF (reference sequence). Trimming removed 10 bases at V and 5 bases at J, with 8 bases between. CDR3 length equals 11 residues. CDR3 region: CASSGTGELFF. The CDR3 DNA is TGTGCCAGCTCCGGGACCGGGGAGCTGTTTTTT.

This chain connects TRBV7-2 to TRBJ1-2, with D tentatively TRBD1 (6 bases). V shed 2 bases and J shed 8 bases, with 12 bases lying between them. The CDR3 spans 13 residues. Germline loops: CDR1 SGHTA, CDR2 FQGNSA. CDR3 sequence (DNA): TGTGCCAGCAGCTTATCAGGGGATATAGGCTACACCTTC. The encoded protein is CASSLSGDIGYTF.

V and J are TRBV5-4 and TRBJ2-2; possibly TRBD2 for D (7 bases). This CDR3 has 15 residues. Trimming took off 4 bases at V and 7 bases at J, with 17 bases between the two ends. The germline gives CDR1 SGHNT, CDR2 YYREEE (reference sequence). As DNA, the CDR3 is TGTGCCAGCAGCCCCGGACGGGGGGCCGGCGGGGAGCTGTTTTTT. Protein sequence: CASSPGRGAGGELFF. Complete variable domain (other parts from reference TRBV5-4 and TRBJ2-2): ETGVTQSPTHLIKTRGQQVTLRCSSQSGHNTVSWYQQALGQGPQFIFQYYREEENGRGNFPPRFSGLQFPNYSSELNVNALELDDSALYLCASSPGRGAGGELFFGEGSRLTVL.

J is TRBJ2-1 and V is TRBV5-4; 8 bases agree with TRBD2. Germline lookup yields CDR1 SGHNT and CDR2 YYREEE (reference sequence). V lost 5 bases to trimming and J lost 7 bases; unmatched junction nucleotides: 17. This CDR3 spans 17 amino acids. The chain's CDR3 is CASRSVGGGRSVNEQFF. For the CDR3, the DNA is TGTGCCAGCAGGTCCGTAGGTGGCGGGAGGAGTGTAAATGAGCAGTTCTTC.

The chain couples TRBV27 to TRBJ2-7; D might be TRBD1 (6 bases). V shed 0 bases and J shed 5 bases, with 8 bases lying between them. This CDR3 spans 13 amino acids. CDR1 MNHEY and CDR2 SMNVEV come from the germline V gene (reference sequence). The CDR3 here is CASSLSNRDEQYV. CDR3 coding DNA: TGTGCCAGCAGTTTATCGAACAGGGACGAGCAGTACGTC.

V gene TRBV30 combines with J gene TRBJ2-7; a weak D match, TRBD2 (6 bases). Germline V lookup: CDR1 GTSNPN, CDR2 SVGIG (reference sequence). With 2 bases removed from V and 4 bases from J, the gap between germline ends came to 18 bases. The CDR3 contains 15 residues. DNA of the CDR3: TGTGCCTGGAGTACCGGAGGGTCGGCCGCTTACGAGCAGTACTTC. Protein sequence: CAWSTGGSAAYEQYF. The full variable domain, its missing parts supplied by reference TRBV30 and TRBJ2-7, is SQTIHQWPATLVQPVGSPLSLECTVEGTSNPNLYWYRQAAGRGLQLLFYSVGIGQISSEVPQNLSASRPQDRQFILSSKKLLLSDSGFYLCAWSTGGSAAYEQYFGPGTRLTVT.